This passage covers 27 T cell receptor beta chains from one sample sequenced in a study of T cell changes during pregnancy in multiple sclerosis. Profiling relied on immunoSEQ multiplex PCR, and the TCRdb table lists in-frame clones only, not all of them. Of roughly 41,000 clones listed, roughly 90% are singletons. Specimen: CD8+ T cells from peripheral blood mononuclear cells, collected in the third trimester of pregnancy. The receptors shown here come from a female donor with multiple sclerosis, enrolled in a pregnancy study.

The V call is TRBV6-1, the J call TRBJ2-1; TRBD2 is a possible D gene (6 bases). V lost 3 bases and J 6 bases, leaving 9 bases between the germline ends. Germline V gene sequence: CDR1 MNHNS, CDR2 SASEGT. The CDR3 sequence is 13 residues long. The CDR3 DNA reads as TGTGCCAGCAGTGATACGGGACTCAATGAGCAGTTCTTC. Protein sequence: CASSDTGLNEQFF.

V gene TRBV4-2 combines with J gene TRBJ2-1, with 10 bases that match TRBD2. The CDR3 extends over 16 amino acids. Germline V CDR1 and CDR2: LGHNA, YNFKEQ. Trimming took 0 bases from V and 6 from J; bases not matched to a gene: 5. In nucleotides, the CDR3 is TGTGCCAGCAGCCAAGACGGATTAGCGGGAGGCAATGAGCAGTTCTTC. Protein sequence: CASSQDGLAGGNEQFF.

The chain employs TRBV28 and TRBJ2-5, with D unclear. The V gene lost 3 bases and the J gene lost 5 bases, with 10 bases spanning the gap. CDR1 is MDHEN, CDR2 SYDVKM, per germline. The CDR3 consists of 13 residues. CDR3 sequence: CASSFDLGETQYF. CDR3 bases: TGTGCCAGCAGTTTTGATCTCGGGGAGACCCAGTACTTC.

The J gene is TRBJ2-4, the V gene TRBV5-1; TRBD1 might be the D (5 bases). In germline, CDR1 is SGHRS, CDR2 YFSETQ. V was clipped by 6 bases and J by 7 bases, with 20 bases between them. The CDR3 consists of 15 residues. CDR3 in amino acids: CASTLWGGENNIQYF. The CDR3 nucleotides are TGCGCCAGCACCCTGTGGGGCGGCGAAAATAACATTCAGTACTTC.

The chain couples TRBV7-6 to TRBJ1-2, with D possibly TRBD1 on 5 matching bases. The V and J ends lost 2 bases and 6 bases respectively, with 13 bases between them. The V gene's germline CDR1 is SGHVS and CDR2 FNYEAQ. The CDR3 length is 14 residues. The DNA for the CDR3 is TGTGCCAGCAGCTTAAGTCAGGGTTTTGATGGCTACACCTTC. Translation gives CASSLSQGFDGYTF.

This rearrangement joins TRBV2 to TRBJ2-7; D is undetermined. The CDR3 totals 14 residues. Trimming left V 4 bases short and J 2 bases short, with 12 bases between. Germline V lookup: CDR1 SNHLY, CDR2 FYNNEI. The CDR3 loop reads CASSAIGRAYEQYF. The CDR3 region has the DNA TGTGCCAGCAGTGCTATAGGCCGGGCCTACGAGCAGTACTTC.

The rearrangement links TRBV5-6 to TRBJ2-5; tentatively, D is TRBD1 (5 bases). Germline CDR1 and CDR2: SGHDT and YYEEEE. V lost 1 base and J 5 bases, leaving 12 bases between the germline ends. There are 14 residues in the CDR3. The DNA for the CDR3 is TGTGCCAGCAGCTTGACGGACATTGCGGAGACCCAGTACTTC. Translated, it gives CASSLTDIAETQYF.

CDR3 bases: TGTGCCAGCAGTTACTCGGTGGGGGGGGCCTACAATGAGCAGTTCTTC. Its protein is CASSYSVGGAYNEQFF. The rearrangement links TRBV6-5 to TRBJ2-1, with 7 bases lining up with TRBD2. Per the germline V gene, CDR1 is MNHEY and CDR2 is SVGAGI. The V gene end was trimmed by 0 bases and the J gene end by 2 bases; junction bases not matched to a gene: 4. The CDR3 has 16 amino acids.

The CDR3 nucleotides read TGCGCCAGCAGCCAAGCCGGGACAGGGGGAGTCTATGGCTACACCTTC. It encodes CASSQAGTGGVYGYTF. The V and J genes are TRBV4-3 and TRBJ1-2, with TRBD1 matching over 11 bases. The CDR3 has 16 amino acids. V dropped 1 base and J dropped 4; count of bases not matched to a gene: 5. Looked up from germline, CDR1 is LGHNA and CDR2 is YSLEER.

The V call is TRBV27, the J call TRBJ2-7; D gene unclear. Deletions cut 2 bases from V and 3 bases from J, with 11 bases between. The V gene's germline CDR1 is MNHEY and CDR2 SMNVEV (reference sequence). The CDR3 is 14 residues long. The CDR3 sequence is CASSLSRSLYEQYF. For the CDR3, the DNA is TGTGCCAGCAGTTTAAGTCGAAGCCTCTACGAGCAGTACTTC.

The chain uses TRBV4-3 and TRBJ2-1; TRBD1 agrees at 10 bases. V gave up 5 bases and J gave up 6 bases; unmatched junction bases: 7. Germline V gene data show CDR1 as LGHNA and CDR2 as YSLEER. The CDR3 has 15 residues. The CDR3 DNA reads TGCGCCAGCAGCGAAAGACAGGGGGCCCTCAATGAGCAGTTCTTC. Encoded protein: CASSERQGALNEQFF.

This rearrangement joins TRBV4-2 to TRBJ2-3; D perhaps matches TRBD2 (5 bases). Germline V gene data show CDR1 as LGHNA and CDR2 as YNFKEQ. Between the trimmed V and J ends, which lost 2 bases and 4 bases, there was a span of 16 bases. The CDR3 sequence is 16 residues long. The CDR3 spells CASSQKGLAGSDTQYF. In nucleotides, the CDR3 is TGTGCCAGCAGCCAAAAGGGTCTAGCTGGTTCAGATACGCAGTATTTT.

The genes are TRBV5-6 and TRBJ1-5; D perhaps matches TRBD1 (5 bases). CDR1 is SGHDT and CDR2 is YYEEEE in the germline V gene. Trimming removed 4 bases from V and 3 bases from J, with 17 bases in between. The CDR3 consists of 16 residues. DNA for the CDR3: TGTGCCAGCAGCCCCGGGAGGGGATTTCACAATCAGCCCCAGCATTTT. Residues: CASSPGRGFHNQPQHF.

This rearrangement joins TRBV10-3 to TRBJ1-1, with D hard to call. Trimming pared 0 bases from V and 2 bases from J, leaving 13 bases between. Germline CDR1 and CDR2: ENHRY and SYGVKD. CDR3 length: 16 residues. DNA of the CDR3: TGTGCCATCAGTGAGTCGTGGGCCGAAACTAACACTGAAGCTTTCTTT. Translation gives CAISESWAETNTEAFF.

The chain joins TRBV4-2 to TRBJ2-1, with 11 bases lining up with TRBD2. CDR3 length: 15 amino acids. CDR1 and CDR2 from the germline V gene are LGHNA and YNFKEQ. V lost 6 bases, J lost 2 bases, and 3 bases stayed unmatched. Here the CDR3 reads CASRGLADPYNEQFF. CDR3 sequence (DNA): TGTGCCAGCAGGGGACTAGCGGATCCCTACAATGAGCAGTTCTTC.

DNA for the CDR3: TGTGCCATCAGTGAGCCGGTGGAGTACCAAGAGACCCAGTACTTC. Protein product: CAISEPVEYQETQYF. The V gene is TRBV10-3, the J gene TRBJ2-5; D unresolved. Per germline, CDR1 ENHRY and CDR2 SYGVKD. Trimming pared 2 bases from V and 0 bases from J, leaving 10 bases between. This CDR3 has 15 amino acids.

The chain links TRBV9 to TRBJ2-7; 9 bases are a match to TRBD1. Looked up from germline, CDR1 is SGDLS and CDR2 is YYNGEE. The J segment lost 5 bases and the V segment lost 4 bases, leaving 10 bases of the junction unmatched. The CDR3 runs to 15 residues. The CDR3 spells CASSTSGTGNNEQYF. The CDR3 DNA is TGTGCCAGCAGCACCTCCGGGACAGGGAACAACGAGCAGTACTTC.

The chain is built from TRBV6-5 and TRBJ2-1; TRBD1 agrees at 7 bases. The V and J ends lost 1 base and 6 bases, in that order; junction bases with no gene match: 9. This CDR3 region has 16 residues. In germline, CDR1 is MNHEY, CDR2 SVGAGI. This chain's CDR3 is CASSYLGGWDSNEQFF. Here the CDR3 DNA reads TGTGCCAGCAGTTACTTAGGGGGCTGGGATTCCAATGAGCAGTTCTTC.

The chain links TRBV5-4 to TRBJ2-1; 8 bases line up with TRBD2. The V gene's germline CDR1 is SGHNT and CDR2 YYREEE (reference sequence). The J segment lost 0 bases and the V segment lost 7 bases, leaving 3 bases of the junction unmatched. This CDR3 contains 14 residues. The CDR3 sequence is CASRSGSSYNEQFF. The CDR3 DNA reads as TGTGCCAGCCGGAGCGGGAGCTCCTACAATGAGCAGTTCTTC.

In this sample, this clone turned up once. The J gene is TRBJ2-7, the V gene TRBV27; 9 bases are shared with TRBD1. This CDR3 is 14 amino acids long. V shed 2 bases and J 5 bases; nucleotides not matched to a gene: 4. Germline V CDR1 and CDR2: MNHEY, SMNVEV (reference sequence). The CDR3 DNA reads as TGTGCCAGCAGTTTAAGGGACAGGGCCAACGAGCAGTACTTC. It specifies CASSLRDRANEQYF.

The J gene is TRBJ2-5, the V gene TRBV9; 13 bases fit TRBD2. Trimming removed 3 bases from V and 3 bases from J; junction bases left unmatched: 2. The CDR3 runs to 15 residues. CDR1 SGDLS and CDR2 YYNGEE come from the germline V gene. The CDR3 loop is CASSGGLAGEETQYF. CDR3 coding DNA: TGTGCCAGCAGCGGCGGACTAGCGGGAGAAGAGACCCAGTACTTC.

This clone was recorded once. The V and J genes are TRBV27 and TRBJ2-1; TRBD2 is a possible D gene (6 bases). Trimming removed 2 bases at V and 6 bases at J, with 14 bases between. This CDR3 spans 15 amino acids. Germline CDR1 is MNHEY and CDR2 is SMNVEV (reference sequence). The CDR3 nucleotides read TGTGCCAGCAGTTTAACTAGAGGGAGGTCCAATGAGCAGTTCTTC. It codes for CASSLTRGRSNEQFF.

The chain carries TRBV7-9 and TRBJ2-1; the match to TRBD2 covers 11 bases. V trimming: 5 bases; J trimming: 5 bases; junction bases outside the gene matches: 5. From germline, CDR1 is SEHNR and CDR2 FQNEAQ (reference sequence). The CDR3 has 15 amino acids. The CDR3 DNA reads as TGTGCCAGCAGCCCGACTAGCGGGGTTAACAATGAGCAGTTCTTC. It yields the protein CASSPTSGVNNEQFF. Based on the CDR3 plus reference TRBV7-9 and TRBJ2-1, the full variable domain is DTGVSQNPRHKITKRGQNVTFRCDPISEHNRLYWYRQTLGQGPEFLTYFQNEAQLEKSRLLSDRFSAERPKGSFSTLEIQRTEQGDSAMYLCASSPTSGVNNEQFFGPGTRLTVL.

The rearrangement joins TRBV28 to TRBJ1-6, with D perhaps matching TRBD1 (6 bases). V lost 3 bases to trimming and J lost 7 bases, with 10 bases between them. Germline lookup yields CDR1 MDHEN and CDR2 SYDVKM. There are 14 residues in the CDR3. CDR3 protein: CASSLGTSNSPLHF. In DNA form, the CDR3 reads TGTGCCAGCAGTTTGGGGACATCAAATTCACCCCTCCACTTT.

The table lists this clone with a count of one. The rearrangement uses TRBV7-9 and TRBJ2-2; TRBD1 might be the D (6 bases). The CDR3 spans 17 residues. Trimming took 5 bases from V and 3 from J, leaving 19 bases between them. Germline V gives CDR1 SEHNR, CDR2 FQNEAQ (reference sequence). CDR3 amino acids: CASSRRDRLEDTGELFF. The CDR3 coding sequence is TGTGCCAGCAGCCGTAGAGACAGGCTAGAGGACACCGGGGAGCTGTTTTTT.

V is TRBV7-8 and J is TRBJ2-7; 7 bases align to TRBD1. The CDR3 has 14 residues. Germline CDR1 is SGHVS and CDR2 is FQNEAQ. The V gene end was trimmed by 4 bases and the J gene end by 2 bases; junction bases not matched to a gene: 5. CDR3 amino acids: CASSSNQGAYEQYF. For the CDR3, the DNA is TGTGCCAGCAGCTCCAACCAGGGGGCCTACGAGCAGTACTTC.

J is TRBJ1-1 and V is TRBV6-6; TRBD1 might be the D (5 bases). CDR1 is MNHNY, CDR2 SVGAGI, per germline (reference sequence). V lost 4 bases and J 1 base, leaving 10 bases between the germline ends. This CDR3 is 14 amino acids long. CDR3 DNA sequence: TGTGCCAGCAGTTCCGGGAGGGGGAACACTGAAGCTTTCTTT. Its translation: CASSSGRGNTEAFF.